This T cell receptor beta chain was recovered during a study of blood T cell repertoires in COVID-19. TCRdb keeps only in-frame clones here, not all; method: immunoSEQ multiplex PCR. Of 350,000 to 500,000 clones in the sample, around nine tenths were seen once. The germline V gene has CDR1 SGHRS and CDR2 YFSETQ. Unmatched junction bases numbered 2, after V lost 1 base and J lost 0 bases. The CDR3 covers 15 residues. This clone was recorded only once. This receptor was obtained from a woman in her late teens or twenties who had been exposed to COVID-19. The J gene is TRBJ2-3, the V gene TRBV5-1; 7 positions agree with TRBD2. Sequencing was done on a sample of PBMCs or T cells enriched from blood (not recorded which). DNA of the CDR3: TGCGCCAGCAGCTTGCGACTAGCTAGCACAGATACGCAGTATTTT. This gives the protein CASSLRLASTDTQYF.